Below are 14 T cell receptor beta chains sequenced from a single sample in a study of spatial heterogeneity in lung cancer. Time point of the sample: sample taken at primary tumor resection. Whole RNA from tumor, nontumor lung or frozen PBMC was sequenced unsorted. TCRdb reanalysed the 5' RACE reads using MiXCR and keeps one entry per CDR3 protein. This sample has about 95,000 distinct CDR3 sequences, with approximately 8.2% found just once. Source: PBMCs, taken at surgery. The origin of the receptors is a male donor with early-stage non-small cell lung cancer.

This clonotype was recorded at least ten times. The chain employs TRBV5-1 and TRBJ2-7; 8 nucleotides align to TRBD1. V shed 4 bases and J 2 bases; nucleotides not matched to a gene: 8. The germline gives CDR1 SGHRS, CDR2 YFSETQ. The CDR3 is 15 amino acids. CDR3 nucleotides: TGCGCCAGCAGCCCCGCGACAGGGGCGGCCTACGAGCAGTACTTC. Amino acid sequence: CASSPATGAAYEQYF.

This clonotype was recorded at least ten times. The chain recombines TRBV7-9 with TRBJ2-7; possible D gene TRBD1, 5 bases. The germline gives CDR1 SEHNR, CDR2 FQNEAQ (reference sequence). Trimming shortened V by 5 bases and J by 0 bases, and 17 bases separated the two germline ends. The CDR3 has 16 amino acids. CDR3 region: CASSPAAGLSSYEQYF. The CDR3 nucleotides read TGTGCCAGCAGCCCGGCGGCAGGGCTGAGCTCCTACGAGCAGTACTTC.

The chain has TRBV18 and TRBJ1-6, with D possibly TRBD1 on 5 matching bases. This CDR3 has 15 amino acids. Germline V gene data show CDR1 as KGHSH and CDR2 as LQKENI. V was cut by 0 bases and J by 9 bases, with 12 bases left in between. In DNA form, the CDR3 reads TGTGCCAGCTCACCACCGGGGCAGGCGGGTTCACCCCTCCACTTT. Its translation: CASSPPGQAGSPLHF.

The chain combines TRBV30 with TRBJ1-1; D call uncertain. This CDR3 region has 11 residues. With 3 bases removed from V and 7 bases from J, the gap between germline ends came to 9 bases. CDR1 and CDR2 (germline): GTSNPN, SVGIG (reference sequence). For the CDR3, the DNA is TGTGCCTGGAGGAGGGAGGGTGAAGCTTTCTTT. Residues: CAWRREGEAFF.

This clonotype showed up many times. V is TRBV3-1 and J is TRBJ2-7; 8 nucleotides line up with TRBD2. From germline, CDR1 is LGHDT and CDR2 YNNKEL (reference sequence). The CDR3 covers 13 residues. V shed 3 bases, J shed 2 bases, and the junction held 0 bases outside the gene matches. For the CDR3, the DNA is TGTGCCAGCAGCCAGCGGGGGGCCTACGAGCAGTACTTC. It encodes CASSQRGAYEQYF.

The sample holds a few counts of this clonotype. This chain links TRBV20-1 with TRBJ2-2, with TRBD1 matching over 7 bases. The CDR3 totals 17 residues. V was clipped by 5 bases and J by 0 bases; unmatched bases: 12. In germline, CDR1 is DFQATT, CDR2 SNEGSKA (reference sequence). CDR3 sequence: CSALGVEGGANTGELFF. CDR3 sequence (DNA): TGCAGTGCTCTAGGGGTAGAAGGGGGCGCGAACACCGGGGAGCTGTTTTTT.

The J gene is TRBJ2-5, the V gene TRBV21-1; no check of the table's D call, TRBD2, against the DNA was made. TRBV21-1 corresponds to a pseudogene. This CDR3 spans 19 amino acids. Here the CDR3 reads CASSNLSAGLAGVSETQYF. CDR3 DNA sequence: TGTGCCAGCAGCAATCTGAGTGCGGGACTAGCGGGAGTTTCAGAGACCCAGTACTTC.

This clonotype was counted many times. The rearrangement joins TRBV28 to TRBJ1-1, with 9 bases aligning to TRBD1. Germline assignment: CDR1 MDHEN and CDR2 SYDVKM. CDR3 length: 13 residues. With V trimmed by 7 bases and J by 6 bases, 6 bases remained unmatched. The CDR3 loop is CASTYRDRAEAFF. The CDR3 nucleotides are TGTGCCAGCACTTACCGGGACAGGGCTGAAGCTTTCTTT.

This clonotype was recorded at least ten times. The rearrangement uses TRBV5-1 and TRBJ2-7, with D possibly being TRBD1 (6 bases). The CDR3 is made up of 14 amino acids. Germline V CDR1 and CDR2: SGHRS, YFSETQ. Trimming pared 0 bases from V and 3 bases from J, leaving 10 bases between. The CDR3 bases are TGCGCCAGCAGCTTGGGGGCAGGGGACTACGAGCAGTACTTC. This translates into CASSLGAGDYEQYF.

The chain is built from TRBV10-3 and TRBJ1-1, with 9 positions matching TRBD1. The CDR3 covers 14 residues. V lost 6 bases, J lost 1 base, and 3 bases stayed unmatched. Germline V gene lookup returns CDR1 ENHRY and CDR2 SYGVKD. This CDR3 reads CAISLTGGNTEAFF. The CDR3 nucleotides read TGTGCCATCAGCTTGACAGGGGGGAACACTGAAGCTTTCTTT.

This clonotype has just a few counts. The rearrangement joins TRBV19 to TRBJ1-5, with D unresolved. Per the germline V gene, CDR1 is LNHDA and CDR2 is SQIVND (reference sequence). The CDR3 extends over 13 amino acids. Trimming removed 5 bases at V and 7 bases at J, with 12 bases between. As DNA, the CDR3 is TGTGCCAGTAGTGTCGGACTCTCCCAGCCCCAGCATTTT. It encodes CASSVGLSQPQHF. The whole variable domain, remainder taken from reference TRBV19 and TRBJ1-5, is DGGITQSPKYLFRKEGQNVTLSCEQNLNHDAMYWYRQDPGQGLRLIYYSQIVNDFQKGDIAEGYSVSREKKESFPLTVTSAQKNPTAFYLCASSVGLSQPQHFGDGTRLSIL.

This clonotype was counted only a few times. The chain combines TRBV20-1 with TRBJ2-3, with D perhaps TRBD2 (5 bases). The germline V gene has CDR1 DFQATT and CDR2 SNEGSKA (reference sequence). With 0 bases removed from V and 2 bases from J, the gap between germline ends came to 12 bases. CDR3 size: 15 residues. The CDR3 DNA follows: TGCAGTGCTAGAGATCCCGAGCGGACCACAGATACGCAGTATTTT. Translated: CSARDPERTTDTQYF.

V gene TRBV9 combines with J gene TRBJ1-1; D ambiguous. This CDR3 comprises 13 residues. Trimming took 2 bases from V and 4 from J, leaving 9 bases between them. Germline CDR1 is SGDLS and CDR2 is YYNGEE. The CDR3 sequence: CASSVLGGTEAFF. Here the CDR3 DNA reads TGTGCCAGCAGCGTCCTTGGCGGCACTGAAGCTTTCTTT.

The chain joins TRBV7-2 to TRBJ1-4; the match to TRBD1 covers 8 bases. Per the germline V gene, CDR1 is SGHTA and CDR2 is FQGNSA. J gave up 8 bases and V 4 bases, and 9 bases lay outside the gene matches. The CDR3 has 15 residues. For the CDR3, the DNA is TGTGCCAGCAGCTCCTCGACAGGGGTAGGAGAAAAACTGTTTTTT. Its protein product is CASSSSTGVGEKLFF.